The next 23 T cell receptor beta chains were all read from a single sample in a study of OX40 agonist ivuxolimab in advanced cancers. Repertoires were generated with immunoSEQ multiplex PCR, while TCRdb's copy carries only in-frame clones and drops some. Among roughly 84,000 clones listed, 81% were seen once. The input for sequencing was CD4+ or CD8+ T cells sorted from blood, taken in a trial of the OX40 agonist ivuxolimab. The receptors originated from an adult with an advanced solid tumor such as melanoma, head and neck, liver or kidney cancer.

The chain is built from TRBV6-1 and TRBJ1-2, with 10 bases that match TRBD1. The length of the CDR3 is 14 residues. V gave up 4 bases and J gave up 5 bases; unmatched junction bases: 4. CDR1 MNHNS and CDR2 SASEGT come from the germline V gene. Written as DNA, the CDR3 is TGTGCCAGCAGTGGACAGGGGGCAGAGTATGGCTACACCTTC. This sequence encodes CASSGQGAEYGYTF.

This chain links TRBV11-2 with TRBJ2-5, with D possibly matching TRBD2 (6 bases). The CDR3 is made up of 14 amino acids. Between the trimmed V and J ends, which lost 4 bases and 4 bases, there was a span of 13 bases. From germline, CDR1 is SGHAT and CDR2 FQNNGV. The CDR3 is CASSSPSLAETQYF. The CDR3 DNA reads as TGTGCCAGCAGCTCCCCGTCACTAGCAGAGACCCAGTACTTC.

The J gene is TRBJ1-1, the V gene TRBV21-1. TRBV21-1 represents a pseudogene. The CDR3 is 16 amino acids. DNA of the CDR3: TGTGCCAGCAGAGTGACCATCTACACAATTCGCACTGAAGCTTTCTTT. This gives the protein CASRVTIYTIRTEAFF.

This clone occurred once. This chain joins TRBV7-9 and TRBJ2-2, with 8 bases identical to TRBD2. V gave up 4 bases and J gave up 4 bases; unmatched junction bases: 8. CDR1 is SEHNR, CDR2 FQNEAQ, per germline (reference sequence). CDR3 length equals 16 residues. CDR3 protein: CASSSPGLVTTGELFF. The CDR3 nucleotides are TGTGCCAGCAGCTCACCGGGACTAGTCACCACCGGGGAGCTGTTTTTT.

The CDR3 bases are TGTGCCAGCAGCTTACCAGGGGCCTTTATTGCTTTCTTT. It codes for CASSLPGAFIAFF. The V gene is TRBV7-2, the J gene TRBJ1-1, with D perhaps TRBD1 (6 bases). CDR1 and CDR2 from the germline V gene are SGHTA and FQGNSA. V was pared by 2 bases and J by 11 bases, with 15 bases between. The CDR3 spans 13 residues.

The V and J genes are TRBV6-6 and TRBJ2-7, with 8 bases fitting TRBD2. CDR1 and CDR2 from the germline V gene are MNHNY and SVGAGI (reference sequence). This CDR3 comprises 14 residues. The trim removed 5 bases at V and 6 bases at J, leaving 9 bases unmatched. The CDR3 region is CASSLGTSAPEQYF. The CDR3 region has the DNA TGTGCCAGCAGTCTCGGGACTAGTGCACCCGAGCAGTACTTC.

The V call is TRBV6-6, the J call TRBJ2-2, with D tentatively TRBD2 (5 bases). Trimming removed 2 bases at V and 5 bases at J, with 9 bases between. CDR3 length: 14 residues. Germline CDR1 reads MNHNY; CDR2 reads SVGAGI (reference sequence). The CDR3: CASSYDSGTGELFF. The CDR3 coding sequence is TGTGCCAGCAGTTACGATTCGGGAACCGGGGAGCTGTTTTTT.

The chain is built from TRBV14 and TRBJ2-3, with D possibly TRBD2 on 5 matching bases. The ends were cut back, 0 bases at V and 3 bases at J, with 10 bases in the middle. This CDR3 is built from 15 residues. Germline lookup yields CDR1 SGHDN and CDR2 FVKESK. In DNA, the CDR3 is TGTGCCAGCAGCCAAGAACTAGGTTGGACAGATACGCAGTATTTT. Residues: CASSQELGWTDTQYF.

The CDR3 loop reads CASSEGQGQSSYNSPLHF. The CDR3 bases are TGTGCCAGCAGCGAGGGACAGGGCCAAAGCTCCTATAATTCACCCCTCCACTTT. V gene TRBV9 combines with J gene TRBJ1-6; 9 bases map to TRBD1. CDR1 is SGDLS, CDR2 YYNGEE, per germline. V was pared by 3 bases and J by 0 bases, with 7 bases of the junction left unmatched. The CDR3 contains 18 residues.

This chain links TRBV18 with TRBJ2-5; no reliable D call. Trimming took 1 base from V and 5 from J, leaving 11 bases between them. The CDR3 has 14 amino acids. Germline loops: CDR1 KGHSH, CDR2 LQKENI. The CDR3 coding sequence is TGTGCCAGCTCACCACAAGTAGGGCGGGAGACCCAGTACTTC. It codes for CASSPQVGRETQYF.

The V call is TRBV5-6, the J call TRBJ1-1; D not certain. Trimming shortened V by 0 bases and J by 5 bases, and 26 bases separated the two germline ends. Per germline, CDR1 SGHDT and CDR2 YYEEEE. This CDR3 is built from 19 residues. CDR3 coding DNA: TGTGCCAGCAGCTTGGAAGCCCCCGGGCCAAGACTCCGGAGGACTGAAGCTTTCTTT. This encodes CASSLEAPGPRLRRTEAFF.

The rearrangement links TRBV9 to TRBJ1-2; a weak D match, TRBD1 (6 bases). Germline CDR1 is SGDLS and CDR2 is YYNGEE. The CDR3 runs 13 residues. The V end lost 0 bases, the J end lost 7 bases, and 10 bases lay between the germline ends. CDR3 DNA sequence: TGTGCCAGCAGCGTAGTTGGGGGCCGTGGCTACACCTTC. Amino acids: CASSVVGGRGYTF.

The DNA for the CDR3 is TGTGCCAGCAGCGTAGACAGAAATGAGCAGTTCTTC. The encoded protein is CASSVDRNEQFF. The chain has TRBV2 and TRBJ2-1; a weak D match, TRBD1 (5 bases). Germline V lookup: CDR1 SNHLY, CDR2 FYNNEI. Trimming cost V 6 bases and J 7 bases, with 10 bases left between them. The CDR3 loop spans 12 amino acids.

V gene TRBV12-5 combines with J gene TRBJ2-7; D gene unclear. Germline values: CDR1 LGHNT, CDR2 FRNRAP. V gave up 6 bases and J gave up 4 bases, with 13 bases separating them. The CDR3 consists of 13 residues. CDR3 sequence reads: CASGGLQAYEQYF. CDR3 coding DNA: TGTGCTAGTGGGGGATTGCAGGCATACGAGCAGTACTTC.

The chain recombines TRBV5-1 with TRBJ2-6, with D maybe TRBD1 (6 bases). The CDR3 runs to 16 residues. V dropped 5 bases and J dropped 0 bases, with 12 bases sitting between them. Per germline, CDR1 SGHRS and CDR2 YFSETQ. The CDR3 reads CASSQRGGSGANVLTF. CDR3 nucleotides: TGCGCCAGCAGTCAACGAGGGGGCTCTGGGGCCAACGTCCTGACTTTC.

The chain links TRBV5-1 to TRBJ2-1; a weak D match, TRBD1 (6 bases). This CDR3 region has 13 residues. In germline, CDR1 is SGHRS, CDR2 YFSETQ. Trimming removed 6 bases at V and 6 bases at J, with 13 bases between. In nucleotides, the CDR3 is TGCGCCAGCAATAGGGGGTGGGGCAATGAGCAGTTCTTC. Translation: CASNRGWGNEQFF.

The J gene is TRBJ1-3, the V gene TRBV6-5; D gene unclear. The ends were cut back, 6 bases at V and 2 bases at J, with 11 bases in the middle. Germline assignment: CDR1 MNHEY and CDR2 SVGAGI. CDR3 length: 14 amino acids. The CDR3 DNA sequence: TGTGCCAGCAGCCTACTTTCGACTGGAAACACCATATATTTT. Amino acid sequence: CASSLLSTGNTIYF.

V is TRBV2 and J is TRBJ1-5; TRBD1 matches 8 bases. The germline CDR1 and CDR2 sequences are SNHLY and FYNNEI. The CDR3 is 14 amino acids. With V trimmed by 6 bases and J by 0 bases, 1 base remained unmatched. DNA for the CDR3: TGTGCCAGCAGGGGACAGGATAGCAATCAGCCCCAGCATTTT. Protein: CASRGQDSNQPQHF.

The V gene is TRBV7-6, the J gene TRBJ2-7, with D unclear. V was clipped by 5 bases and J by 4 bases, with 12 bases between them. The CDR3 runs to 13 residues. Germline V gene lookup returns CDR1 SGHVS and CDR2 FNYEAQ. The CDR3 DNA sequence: TGTGCCAGCAGCCTCTACCAGGATTACGAGCAGTACTTC. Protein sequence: CASSLYQDYEQYF. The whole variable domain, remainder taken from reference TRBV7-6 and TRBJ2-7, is GAGVSQSPRYKVTKRGQDVALRCDPISGHVSLYWYRQALGQGPEFLTYFNYEAQQDKSGLPNDRFSAERPEGSISTLTIQRTEQRDSAMYRCASSLYQDYEQYFGPGTRLTVT.

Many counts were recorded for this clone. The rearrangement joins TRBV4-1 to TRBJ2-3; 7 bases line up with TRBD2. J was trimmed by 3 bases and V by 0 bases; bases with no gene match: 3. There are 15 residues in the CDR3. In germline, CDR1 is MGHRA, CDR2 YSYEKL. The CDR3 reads CASSQEERGTDTQYF. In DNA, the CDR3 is TGCGCCAGCAGCCAAGAGGAGCGGGGAACAGATACGCAGTATTTT.

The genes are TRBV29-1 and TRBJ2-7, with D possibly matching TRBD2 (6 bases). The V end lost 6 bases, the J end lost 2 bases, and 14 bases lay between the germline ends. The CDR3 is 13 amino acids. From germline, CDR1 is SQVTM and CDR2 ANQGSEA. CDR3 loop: CSVVLSGTYEQYF. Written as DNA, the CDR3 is TGCAGCGTCGTACTTAGCGGAACCTACGAGCAGTACTTC.

CDR3 DNA: TGTGCCAGTAGTTCAGTGTACAGCGAGCAGTACTTC. The encoded protein is CASSSVYSEQYF. This chain uses TRBV19 with TRBJ2-7, with no clear D. CDR1 is LNHDA, CDR2 SQIVND, per germline (reference sequence). CDR3 length equals 12 residues. The ends were cut back, 5 bases at V and 6 bases at J, with 11 bases in the middle.

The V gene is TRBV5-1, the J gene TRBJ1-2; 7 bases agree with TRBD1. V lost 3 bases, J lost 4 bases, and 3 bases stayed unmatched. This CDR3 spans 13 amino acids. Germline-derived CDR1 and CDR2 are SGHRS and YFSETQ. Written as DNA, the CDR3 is TGCGCCAGCAGCTCCTGGGACAGCTATGGCTACACCTTC. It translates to CASSSWDSYGYTF. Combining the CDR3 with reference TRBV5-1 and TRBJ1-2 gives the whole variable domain KAGVTQTPRYLIKTRGQQVTLSCSPISGHRSVSWYQQTPGQGLQFLFEYFSETQRNKGNFPGRFSGRQFSNSRSEMNVSTLELGDSALYLCASSSWDSYGYTFGSGTRLTVV.